These 20 T cell receptor beta chains came from one sample sequenced in a study of T cell responses to AZD1222 COVID-19 vaccine. The method was immunoSEQ multiplex PCR; TCRdb's version includes in-frame clones alone and lacks a portion of them. The sample lists tens of thousands of clones, roughly 90% seen once, with 15% to 20% in the top ten. The sequencing used peripheral blood, collected on day 0 of AZD1222 vaccination. The receptors come from an adult in good health.

The V call is TRBV3-1 (or the pseudogene TRBV3-2), the J call TRBJ1-4; D unclear. This CDR3 is 14 amino acids long. V lost 2 bases and J lost 7, with 11 bases in between. Germline CDR1 and CDR2: LGHDT and YNNKEL (reference sequence). The CDR3 coding sequence is TGTGCCAGCAGCCAATCGCTCCAGGTTGAAAAACTGTTTTTT. Its translation: CASSQSLQVEKLFF.

The V and J genes are TRBV14 and TRBJ1-2; D possibly corresponds to TRBD1 (5 bases). The CDR3 spans 14 residues. CDR1 and CDR2 from the germline V gene are SGHDN and FVKESK. V dropped 4 bases and J dropped 2 bases, with 11 bases sitting between them. CDR3 bases: TGTGCCAGCAGCCCGGTGGGACGGAACTATGGCTACACCTTC. This encodes CASSPVGRNYGYTF. Filled out from reference TRBV14 and TRBJ1-2, the complete variable domain reads EAGVTQFPSHSVIEKGQTVTLRCDPISGHDNLYWYRRVMGKEIKFLLHFVKESKQDESGMPNNRFLAERTGGTYSTLKVQPAELEDSGVYFCASSPVGRNYGYTFGSGTRLTVV.

The chain carries TRBV18 and TRBJ1-6; TRBD1 matches at 10 bases. CDR1 is KGHSH and CDR2 is LQKENI in the germline V gene. With 0 bases clipped from V and 9 bases from J, the junction kept 5 bases outside the gene matches. CDR3 length: 16 residues. This chain's CDR3 is CASSPPGTGDISPLHF. CDR3 coding DNA: TGTGCCAGCTCACCACCAGGGACAGGGGACATTTCACCCCTCCACTTT.

The genes are TRBV19 and TRBJ2-1, with TRBD1 matching over 9 bases. The trim removed 5 bases at V and 0 bases at J, leaving 2 bases unmatched. Germline CDR1 is LNHDA and CDR2 is SQIVND (reference sequence). The CDR3 sequence is 15 residues long. The CDR3 loop is CASSGQGTSYNEQFF. The CDR3 DNA reads TGTGCCAGTAGTGGACAGGGGACCTCCTACAATGAGCAGTTCTTC.

This clone has a handful of counts. The V and J genes are TRBV5-6 and TRBJ1-3, with 9 bases that match TRBD1. Germline V CDR1 and CDR2: SGHDT, YYEEEE. The junction had 10 bases not matched to a gene; V was cut back by 4 bases and J by 2 bases. The CDR3 runs to 17 residues. CDR3 loop: CASSAEGQGIPGNTIYF. In nucleotides, the CDR3 is TGTGCCAGCAGCGCTGAGGGACAGGGTATTCCTGGAAACACCATATATTTT. Full variable domain (remainder filled in from reference TRBV5-6 and TRBJ1-3): DAGVTQSPTHLIKTRGQQVTLRCSPKSGHDTVSWYQQALGQGPQFIFQYYEEEERQRGNFPDRFSGHQFPNYSSELNVNALLLGDSALYLCASSAEGQGIPGNTIYFGEGSWLTVV.

The rearrangement joins TRBV5-6 to TRBJ1-6; 9 bases are shared with TRBD1. The trim removed 0 bases at V and 7 bases at J, leaving 2 bases unmatched. The CDR3 spans 15 residues. Germline loops: CDR1 SGHDT, CDR2 YYEEEE. CDR3 protein: CASSLVDRGNSPLHF. CDR3 bases: TGTGCCAGCAGCTTGGTAGACAGGGGGAATTCACCCCTCCACTTT.

J is TRBJ2-5 and V is TRBV28; no clear D. Trimming took off 6 bases at V and 0 bases at J, with 5 bases between the two ends. The CDR3 totals 12 residues. Germline loops: CDR1 MDHEN, CDR2 SYDVKM. CDR3 DNA: TGTGCCAGCAGCTCGTACCAAGAGACCCAGTACTTC. It translates to CASSSYQETQYF. Drawing the rest from reference TRBV28 and TRBJ2-5, the complete variable domain is DVKVTQSSRYLVKRTGEKVFLECVQDMDHENMFWYRQDPGLGLRLIYFSYDVKMKEKGDIPEGYSVSREKKERFSLILESASTNQTSMYLCASSSYQETQYFGPGTRLLVL.

The V call is TRBV14, the J call TRBJ2-3, with D perhaps assigned TRBD1 or TRBD2 (6 bases each). This CDR3 contains 15 residues. Per germline, CDR1 SGHDN and CDR2 FVKESK. Between the trimmed V and J ends, which lost 1 base and 1 base, there was a span of 9 bases. The CDR3 sequence is CASSQGGAGTDTQYF. The CDR3 DNA sequence: TGTGCCAGCAGCCAAGGGGGGGCTGGCACAGATACGCAGTATTTT.

J is TRBJ2-1 and V is TRBV11-3; 8 nucleotides agree with TRBD2. Per germline, CDR1 SGHNT and CDR2 YENEEA. The junction had 6 bases not matched to a gene; V was cut back by 4 bases and J by 7 bases. The CDR3 has 14 amino acids. CDR3 amino acids: CASSSRTSRNEQFF. CDR3 DNA: TGTGCCAGCAGCTCTCGGACTAGCAGGAATGAGCAGTTCTTC.

The V gene is TRBV6-5, the J gene TRBJ2-7, with 7 bases fitting TRBD1. V trimming: 7 bases; J trimming: 3 bases; junction bases outside the gene matches: 12. This CDR3 spans 15 amino acids. Per the germline V gene, CDR1 is MNHEY and CDR2 is SVGAGI. The CDR3 sequence: CASTPFGGQLYEQYF. The DNA for the CDR3 is TGTGCCAGCACCCCCTTTGGGGGACAGCTCTACGAGCAGTACTTC.

V is TRBV15 and J is TRBJ1-4; D possibly corresponds to TRBD1 (5 bases). This CDR3 has 15 residues. Per germline, CDR1 LNHNV and CDR2 YYDKDF (reference sequence). Trimming took off 3 bases at V and 0 bases at J, with 8 bases between the two ends. CDR3 DNA: TGTGCCACCAGCAGGCAAGGGGCAACTAATGAAAAACTGTTTTTT. The encoded protein is CATSRQGATNEKLFF.

The rearrangement links TRBV4-1 to TRBJ1-2, with TRBD1 as a possible D gene (6 bases). Germline V lookup: CDR1 MGHRA, CDR2 YSYEKL. The V end was cut by 0 bases, the J end by 8 bases, with 13 bases between. CDR3 size: 14 residues. For the CDR3, the DNA is TGCGCCAGCAGCCAAGATCCGGGGGCGAGGGGCTACACCTTC. Protein sequence: CASSQDPGARGYTF.

The chain recombines TRBV18 with TRBJ1-1, with 7 bases aligning to TRBD1. V was clipped by 0 bases and J by 1 base; unmatched bases: 2. Germline loops: CDR1 KGHSH, CDR2 LQKENI. The CDR3 runs 15 residues. The CDR3 spells CASSPPNRGNTEAFF. CDR3 sequence (DNA): TGTGCCAGCTCACCACCGAACAGGGGGAACACTGAAGCTTTCTTT. The variable domain in full, completed from reference TRBV18 and TRBJ1-1, reads NAGVMQNPRHLVRRRGQEARLRCSPMKGHSHVYWYRQLPEEGLKFMVYLQKENIIDESGMPKERFSAEFPKEGPSILRIQQVVRGDSAAYFCASSPPNRGNTEAFFGQGTRLTVV.

The gene calls are TRBV28 and TRBJ2-6; tentatively, D is TRBD1 (6 bases). The CDR3 has 14 residues. The germline gives CDR1 MDHEN, CDR2 SYDVKM. The V end lost 5 bases, the J end lost 2 bases, and 7 bases lay between the germline ends. CDR3 in amino acids: CASSTGPGANVLTF. In nucleotides, the CDR3 is TGTGCCAGCAGTACAGGGCCTGGGGCCAACGTCCTGACTTTC.

This CDR3 reads CASRKLSNQPQHF. DNA for the CDR3: TGTGCCAGCAGGAAGCTGAGCAATCAGCCCCAGCATTTT. V usage is TRBV28 and J usage is TRBJ1-5, with D uncertain. With 6 bases removed from V and 1 base from J, the gap between germline ends came to 7 bases. The CDR3 is made up of 13 amino acids. Germline lookup yields CDR1 MDHEN and CDR2 SYDVKM. Full variable domain (outside the CDR3, taken from reference TRBV28 and TRBJ1-5): DVKVTQSSRYLVKRTGEKVFLECVQDMDHENMFWYRQDPGLGLRLIYFSYDVKMKEKGDIPEGYSVSREKKERFSLILESASTNQTSMYLCASRKLSNQPQHFGDGTRLSIL.

This clone was counted ten times or more. The chain has TRBV12-3 or TRBV12-4 and TRBJ1-1, with a weak D call TRBD1 (5 bases). The CDR3 has 12 amino acids. Deletions cut 5 bases from V and 7 bases from J, with 11 bases between. The CDR3 spells CASSDGGNEAFF. Written as DNA, the CDR3 is TGTGCCAGCAGTGATGGGGGGAATGAAGCTTTCTTT.

The genes are TRBV14 and TRBJ2-1; no firm D call. CDR1 SGHDN and CDR2 FVKESK come from the germline V gene. The CDR3 extends over 16 amino acids. Trimming stripped 4 bases from V and 0 bases from J, with 13 bases between. The CDR3 region has the DNA TGTGCCAGCAGCCTGCTTAGGGAAAGCTCCTACAATGAGCAGTTCTTC. Its translation: CASSLLRESSYNEQFF.

The genes are TRBV7-9 and TRBJ2-3, with TRBD1 matching over 8 bases. Germline assignment: CDR1 SEHNR and CDR2 FQNEAQ (reference sequence). The V segment lost 5 bases and the J segment 3 bases; nucleotides outside the gene matches: 4. There are 14 residues in the CDR3. Here the CDR3 reads CASSPRTGTDTQYF. CDR3 in DNA: TGTGCCAGCAGCCCGAGGACAGGGACAGATACGCAGTATTTT.

The V gene is TRBV28, the J gene TRBJ1-4, with 11 bases matching TRBD1. The CDR3 length is 17 residues. V trimming: 0 bases; J trimming: 7 bases; junction bases outside the gene matches: 7. The germline CDR1 and CDR2 sequences are MDHEN and SYDVKM. Written as DNA, the CDR3 is TGTGCCAGCAGTTTATGGTGGACAGGGGGCGGGACTGAAAAACTGTTTTTT. Residues: CASSLWWTGGGTEKLFF.

This chain connects TRBV14 to TRBJ1-2, with a weak D call TRBD1 (5 bases). The V gene lost 3 bases and the J gene lost 4 bases, with 12 bases spanning the gap. The CDR3 spans 14 residues. Germline-derived CDR1 and CDR2 are SGHDN and FVKESK. The CDR3 loop is CASSHGDQGYGYTF. The CDR3 nucleotides are TGTGCCAGCAGCCACGGGGACCAGGGCTATGGCTACACCTTC.